The 2 T cell receptor beta chains reported below all come from one sample, sequenced in a study of CD8 T cells in ankylosing spondylitis. TCRdb passed the 5' RACE reads through MiXCR, listing each CDR3 protein once. The sample records around 440,000 distinct CDR3 sequences, under 20% being singletons. No cognate antigen is known for these TCRs. Study-wide points: What appeared characteristic of ankylosing spondylitis blood was a TCR beta motif of eight highly homologous variants.

Sample: blood, either unsorted or a sorted T cell fraction (not recorded which). The receptors come from a male donor with ankylosing spondylitis.

The gene calls are TRBV5-1 and TRBJ1-6; tentatively, D is TRBD1 (6 bases). Germline V lookup: CDR1 SGHRS, CDR2 YFSETQ. CDR3 length: 15 amino acids. With 1 base removed from V and 9 bases from J, the gap between germline ends came to 14 bases. DNA of the CDR3: TGCGCCAGCAGCTTGATGGCAGGGGATAGTTCACCCCTCCACTTT. Its protein product is CASSLMAGDSSPLHF.

This chain joins TRBV7-3 and TRBJ1-4; D not certain. CDR1 is SGHTA, CDR2 FQGTGA, per germline. The CDR3 loop spans 15 amino acids. The germline V and J ends were trimmed by 1 base and 6 bases, with 12 bases remaining between them. CDR3: CASSLNGVKDEKLFF. The CDR3 coding sequence is TGTGCCAGCAGCTTAAACGGGGTAAAGGATGAAAAACTGTTTTTT.